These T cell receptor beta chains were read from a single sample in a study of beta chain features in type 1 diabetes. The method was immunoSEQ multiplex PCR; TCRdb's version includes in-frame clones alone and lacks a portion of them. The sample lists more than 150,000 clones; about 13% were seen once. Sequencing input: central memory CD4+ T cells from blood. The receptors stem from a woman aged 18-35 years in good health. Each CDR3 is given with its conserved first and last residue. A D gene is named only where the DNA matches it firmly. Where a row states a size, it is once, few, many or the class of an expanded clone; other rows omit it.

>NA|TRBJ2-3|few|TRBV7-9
TGTGCCAGCAGCTCCCCTCTCGGGGGGCAGTATTTT
CASSSPLGGQYF
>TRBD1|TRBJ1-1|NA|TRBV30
TGTGCCTTGGACAGGGTCAGCACTGAAGCTTTCTTT
CALDRVSTEAFF
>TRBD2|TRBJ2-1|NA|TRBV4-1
TGCGCCAGCAGCCCGGGACTAGCGGGGTACAATGAGCAGTTCTTC
CASSPGLAGYNEQFF
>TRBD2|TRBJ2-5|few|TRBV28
TGTGCCAGCAGTTTAAGGCTAGCGGGAGTCCAAGAGACCCAGTACTTC
CASSLRLAGVQETQYF
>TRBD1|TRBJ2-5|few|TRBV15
TGTGCCACCAGCCGCCGGGACAGGGGGCCGGAGACCCAGTACTTC
CATSRRDRGPETQYF
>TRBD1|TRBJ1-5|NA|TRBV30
TGTGCCTGGTCTCACAGGGGTGATCAGCCCCAGCATTTT
CAWSHRGDQPQHF
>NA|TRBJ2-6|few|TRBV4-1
TGCGCCAGCAGCCAAGTACAGGTGCTCTTCTCTGGGGCCAACGTCCTGACTTTC
CASSQVQVLFSGANVLTF
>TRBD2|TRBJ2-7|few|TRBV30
TGTGCCTGGAGCCCCCCACTAGCGGGGGGCACAGGGTGGCAGTACTTC
CAWSPPLAGGTGWQYF
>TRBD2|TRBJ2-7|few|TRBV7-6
TGTGCCAGCAGCCTTCAGCGGGAGGACTACGAGCAGTACTTC
CASSLQREDYEQYF
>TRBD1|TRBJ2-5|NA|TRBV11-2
TGTGCCAGCAGCTTAAGTATAGGGGGCGAAGAGACCCAGTACTTC
CASSLSIGGEETQYF
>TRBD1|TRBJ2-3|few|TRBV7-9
TGTGCCAGCAGCTTCGACAGGGCCACAGATACGCAGTATTTT
CASSFDRATDTQYF
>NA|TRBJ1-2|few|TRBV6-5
TGTGCCAGCAGCCTCGGACAGACGGGGGGCTACACCTTC
CASSLGQTGGYTF
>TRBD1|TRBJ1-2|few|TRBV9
TGTGCCAGCAACCGACAGGGAACCGGCTACACCTTC
CASNRQGTGYTF
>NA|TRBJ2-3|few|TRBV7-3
TGTGCCAGCAGCTTAATAGGGGCCGGCACAGATACGCAGTATTTT
CASSLIGAGTDTQYF
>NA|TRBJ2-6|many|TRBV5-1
TGCGCCAGCACCCAAATCGACATGGGGCTATCTGGGGCCAACGTCCTGACTTTC
CASTQIDMGLSGANVLTF
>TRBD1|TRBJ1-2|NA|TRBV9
TGTGCCAGCAGCGCGGAACAGGGGACCTATGGCTACACCTTC
CASSAEQGTYGYTF
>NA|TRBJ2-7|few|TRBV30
TGTGCCTGGAGTGTCGCCTACGAGCAGTACTTC
CAWSVAYEQYF
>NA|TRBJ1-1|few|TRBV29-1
TGCAGCGTTATCAGGGGTGACACTGAAGCTTTCTTT
CSVIRGDTEAFF
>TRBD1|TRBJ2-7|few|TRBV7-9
TGTGCCAGCAGCCAAGGACAGGGGGCAGGTGAGCAGTACTTC
CASSQGQGAGEQYF
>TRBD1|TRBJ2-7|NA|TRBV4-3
TGCGCCAGCAGCCGTGACAGGGGATTCTCCTACGAGCAGTACTTC
CASSRDRGFSYEQYF
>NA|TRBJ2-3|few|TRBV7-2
TGTGCCAGCAGCCACCAGGGTTATTACACAGATACGCAGTATTTT
CASSHQGYYTDTQYF
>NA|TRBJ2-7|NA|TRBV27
TGTGCCAGCAGTTCCCTAGACTCGCTCTACGAGCAGTACTTC
CASSSLDSLYEQYF
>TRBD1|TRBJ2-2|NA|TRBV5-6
TGTGCCAGCAGCTGGGGACAGGACACCGGGGAGCTGTTTTTT
CASSWGQDTGELFF
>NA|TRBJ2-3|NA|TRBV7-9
TGTGCCAGCAGCTTGGCCCGGACAGACACAGATACGCAGTATTTT
CASSLARTDTDTQYF
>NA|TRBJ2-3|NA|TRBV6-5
TGTGCCACCTGGGACAAAAGGAGAACAGATACGCAGTATTTT
CATWDKRRTDTQYF
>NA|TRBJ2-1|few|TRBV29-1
TGCAGCGTTGGGATGGAGGTCCCGTCTAAGTCCTACAATGAGCAGTTCTTC
CSVGMEVPSKSYNEQFF
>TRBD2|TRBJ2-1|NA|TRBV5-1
TGCGCCGGCGGGACTAGCGGGAGTAGTGAGCAGTTCTTC
CAGGTSGSSEQFF
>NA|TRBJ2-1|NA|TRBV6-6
TGTGCCGCCCTAAGAGGTAGCGGTCGCGATGAGCAGTTCTTC
CAALRGSGRDEQFF
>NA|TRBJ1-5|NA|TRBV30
TGTGCCTGGAGTGTAAGCGAGCGTCAGCCCCAGCATTTT
CAWSVSERQPQHF
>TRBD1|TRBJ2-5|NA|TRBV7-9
TGTGCCAGCAGCTTAGAGGGACAGGGAGGGCAGTACTTC
CASSLEGQGGQYF
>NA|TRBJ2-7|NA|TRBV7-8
TGTGCCAGCAGCTTACTTCACCAAGGGGGTACCGAGCAGTACTTC
CASSLLHQGGTEQYF
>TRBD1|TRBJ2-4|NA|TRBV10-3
TGTGCCATCAGTGAGTCGACAGGGGGGTCGACCAAAAACATTCAGTACTTC
CAISESTGGSTKNIQYF
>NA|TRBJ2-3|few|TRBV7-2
TGTGCCAGCAGCTTAGGCCTAGGGGCAGATACGCAGTATTTT
CASSLGLGADTQYF
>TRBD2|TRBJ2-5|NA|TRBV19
TGTGCCAGTAGTTTGGCCACCGGGACTAGCGGGAGGGCCCGGGAGACCCAGTACTTC
CASSLATGTSGRARETQYF
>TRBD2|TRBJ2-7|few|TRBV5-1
TGCGCCAGCAGCTTGGCCGGGACTAGCGGGATCTCCTACGAGCAGTACTTC
CASSLAGTSGISYEQYF
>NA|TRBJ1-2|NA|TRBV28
TGTGCCAGCAGTAACACCGTGACCAGGGCTGGCTACACCTTC
CASSNTVTRAGYTF
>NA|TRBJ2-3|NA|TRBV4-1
TGCGCCAGCAGCCAAACCGGGACTTGGAGCACAGATACGCAGTATTTT
CASSQTGTWSTDTQYF
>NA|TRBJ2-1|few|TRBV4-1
TGCGCCAGCAGCCAAGGGACAGTCGTAAGGGATGAGCAGTTCTTC
CASSQGTVVRDEQFF
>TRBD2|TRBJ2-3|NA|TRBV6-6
TGTGCCAGCAGTTTGGTAGCGGGTGGAACAGATACGCAGTATTTT
CASSLVAGGTDTQYF
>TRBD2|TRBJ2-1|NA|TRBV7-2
TGTGCCAGCAGCTTGTTCGGGGGGAGGAATGAGCAGTTCTTC
CASSLFGGRNEQFF
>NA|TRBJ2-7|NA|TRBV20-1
TGCAGTGCTCAACTAGCTGACGAGCAGTACTTC
CSAQLADEQYF
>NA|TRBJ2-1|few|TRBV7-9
TGTGCCAGCAGCTTAGAATCCTGGTACGGTGAGCAGTTCTTC
CASSLESWYGEQFF
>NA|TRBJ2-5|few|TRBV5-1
TGCGCCAGCAGCTTGGCCGGTTGGGAGACCCAGTACTTC
CASSLAGWETQYF